This passage covers 27 T cell receptor beta chains from one sample sequenced in a study of T cells after yellow fever vaccination. TCRdb re-called the 5' RACE reads with MiXCR, one entry per CDR3 protein. Of about 340,000 distinct CDR3 sequences detected, 9.5% to 15% appear once; the ten largest clones hold roughly 3.1%. The sample in question was CD4+ T cells sorted from PBMCs, obtained 15 days after the yellow fever booster vaccination. Source of these receptors: a young man who received the YFV17D yellow fever vaccine.

There are a few counts of this clonotype. The V gene is TRBV5-1, the J gene TRBJ2-1, with D maybe TRBD2 (6 bases). The CDR3 spans 14 residues. CDR1 SGHRS and CDR2 YFSETQ come from the germline V gene. The V gene lost 3 bases and the J gene lost 8 bases, with 15 bases spanning the gap. CDR3 sequence reads: CASSYSRRGDEQFF. DNA for the CDR3: TGCGCCAGCAGCTACTCGCGGCGGGGAGATGAGCAGTTCTTC.

This clonotype was detected a few times. The rearrangement links TRBV2 to TRBJ1-6; TRBD1 is a possible D gene (6 bases). Between the trimmed V and J ends, which lost 4 bases and 5 bases, there was a span of 6 bases. CDR3 length: 13 amino acids. Germline CDR1 SNHLY, CDR2 FYNNEI. CDR3 region: CASSGGHNSPLHF. CDR3 sequence (DNA): TGTGCCAGCAGTGGGGGGCATAATTCACCCCTCCACTTT.

This clonotype was found many times. The chain employs TRBV7-2 and TRBJ2-2; D remains ambiguous. Germline CDR1 and CDR2: SGHTA and FQGNSA. Trimming stripped 5 bases from V and 8 bases from J, with 15 bases between. This CDR3 has 14 residues. The CDR3 sequence is CASSPDGFLGELFF. In nucleotides, the CDR3 is TGTGCCAGCAGCCCTGATGGTTTTCTAGGGGAGCTGTTTTTT.

The chain uses TRBV6-2 or TRBV6-3 and TRBJ2-2, with 9 bases fitting TRBD2. The CDR3 contains 15 residues. Germline loops: CDR1 MNHEY, CDR2 SVGEGT. Unmatched junction bases numbered 5, after V lost 6 bases and J lost 3 bases. This CDR3 reads CASRRLAAYTGELFF. The CDR3 DNA is TGTGCCAGCAGGCGACTAGCGGCTTACACCGGGGAGCTGTTTTTT.

The chain is built from TRBV10-3 and TRBJ2-3; TRBD2 might be the D (5 bases). Trimming removed 2 bases at V and 0 bases at J, with 9 bases between. The CDR3 has 15 residues. Germline V gene data show CDR1 as ENHRY and CDR2 as SYGVKD. The CDR3 sequence: CAISERGISTDTQYF. The CDR3 coding sequence is TGTGCCATCAGTGAGAGAGGGATTAGCACAGATACGCAGTATTTT.

This clonotype appeared many times. The chain links TRBV12-3 or TRBV12-4 to TRBJ2-7, with TRBD1 as a possible D gene (5 bases). The CDR3 length is 12 residues. V lost 3 bases, J lost 3 bases, and 6 bases lay in between. The chain's CDR3 is CASSFDSYEQYF. The CDR3 DNA sequence: TGTGCCAGCAGTTTTGACAGCTACGAGCAGTACTTC.

This rearrangement joins TRBV6-2 or TRBV6-3 to TRBJ2-7; 8 nucleotides agree with TRBD1. The CDR3 sequence is 16 residues long. Germline trimming cut 6 bases from V and 0 bases from J; bases unmatched to any gene: 10. The germline V gene has CDR1 MNHEY and CDR2 SVGEGT. CDR3 residues: CASRPTGVGTSYEQYV. CDR3 bases: TGTGCCAGCAGGCCGACAGGGGTAGGGACCTCCTACGAGCAGTACGTC.

This clonotype was recorded at least ten times. The DNA of the CDR3 is TGCAGCGTTGTCAGCCTCCTGAGCACAGATACGCAGTATTTT. Its translation is CSVVSLLSTDTQYF. The chain links TRBV29-1 to TRBJ2-3; D is ambiguous. Germline V gene lookup returns CDR1 SQVTM and CDR2 ANQGSEA. The CDR3 length is 14 residues. V was trimmed by 4 bases and J by 0 bases, leaving 11 bases between them.

This clonotype was counted a few times. This rearrangement joins TRBV15 to TRBJ1-6, with D hard to call. The CDR3 is 13 amino acids. The V and J ends lost 10 bases and 4 bases respectively, with 11 bases between them. The germline V gene encodes CDR1 LNHNV and CDR2 YYDKDF (reference sequence). This chain's CDR3 is CAIKTEYNSPLHF. The DNA of the CDR3 is TGTGCCATCAAGACGGAGTATAATTCACCCCTCCACTTT.

The gene calls are TRBV19 and TRBJ1-3; the D gene is possibly TRBD1 (5 bases). The CDR3 extends over 16 amino acids. Looked up from germline, CDR1 is LNHDA and CDR2 is SQIVND (reference sequence). The V gene lost 3 bases and the J gene lost 3 bases, with 15 bases spanning the gap. DNA of the CDR3: TGTGCCAGTAGTATGGAGGCGGGACCTGGTGGAAACACCATATATTTT. Its protein product is CASSMEAGPGGNTIYF.

The chain joins TRBV5-4 to TRBJ2-3; D might be TRBD1 (5 bases). V lost 3 bases, J lost 6 bases, and 11 bases lay in between. The CDR3 extends over 13 amino acids. Germline CDR1 SGHNT, CDR2 YYREEE (reference sequence). The CDR3 sequence is CASSSQGRDTQYF. CDR3 sequence (DNA): TGTGCCAGCAGCTCCCAGGGTAGGGATACGCAGTATTTT.

V is TRBV7-9 and J is TRBJ1-4, with D uncertain. Trimming removed 5 bases at V and 10 bases at J, with 26 bases between. There are 17 residues in the CDR3. The germline CDR1 and CDR2 sequences are SEHNR and FQNEAQ (reference sequence). The chain's CDR3 is CASSGPRTDPRTGKLFF. As DNA, the CDR3 is TGTGCCAGCAGCGGACCCCGGACGGACCCACGGACCGGAAAACTGTTTTTT.

The chain combines TRBV7-2 with TRBJ2-1; possibly TRBD2 for D (5 bases). The CDR3 runs 14 residues. The V end was cut by 5 bases, the J end by 6 bases, with 14 bases between. Per germline, CDR1 SGHTA and CDR2 FQGNSA. The CDR3 DNA reads TGTGCCAGCAGCCCGATGAGGGCGAGCAATGAGCAGTTCTTC. Translating it yields CASSPMRASNEQFF.

This clonotype was observed a handful of times. CDR3 bases: TGTGCCACCAGCAGATCCGCTTCTAGCGCGGAACAGACCCAGTACTTC. It is translated as CATSRSASSAEQTQYF. The V gene is TRBV15, the J gene TRBJ2-5; possible D gene TRBD2, 6 bases. V lost 2 bases and J 6 bases, leaving 19 bases between the germline ends. The CDR3 runs to 16 residues. Per germline, CDR1 LNHNV and CDR2 YYDKDF (reference sequence).

The sample holds a few counts of this clonotype. The rearrangement links TRBV29-1 to TRBJ1-2; D gene ambiguous. The germline gives CDR1 SQVTM, CDR2 ANQGSEA. Trimming removed 7 bases at V and 5 bases at J, with 14 bases between. The length of the CDR3 is 12 residues. Here the CDR3 reads CSAQGFFYGYTF. CDR3 sequence (DNA): TGCAGCGCCCAAGGGTTTTTTTATGGCTACACCTTC.

V and J are TRBV5-1 and TRBJ2-3, with D possibly matching TRBD1 (6 bases). Germline lookup yields CDR1 SGHRS and CDR2 YFSETQ. The CDR3 extends over 13 amino acids. V lost 4 bases and J 6 bases, leaving 12 bases between the germline ends. CDR3 region: CASSDTGSDTQYF. The CDR3 DNA reads TGCGCCAGCAGCGATACAGGGTCTGATACGCAGTATTTT.

The chain employs TRBV5-1 and TRBJ2-3, with TRBD2 as a possible D gene (6 bases). CDR3 size: 14 residues. The V gene lost 2 bases and the J gene lost 8 bases, with 15 bases spanning the gap. CDR1 and CDR2 from the germline V gene are SGHRS and YFSETQ. The CDR3 loop is CASSFGGDGGTQYF. The CDR3 region has the DNA TGCGCCAGCAGCTTCGGAGGGGACGGGGGTACGCAGTATTTT. The full variable domain, completed using reference TRBV5-1 and TRBJ2-3, is KAGVTQTPRYLIKTRGQQVTLSCSPISGHRSVSWYQQTPGQGLQFLFEYFSETQRNKGNFPGRFSGRQFSNSRSEMNVSTLELGDSALYLCASSFGGDGGTQYFGPGTRLTVL.

This clonotype showed up just a few times. The rearrangement uses TRBV6-2 or TRBV6-3 and TRBJ2-1; 7 bases are shared with TRBD2. The ends lost 2 bases at V and 4 bases at J; junction bases unmatched: 11. The CDR3 is 17 amino acids. Germline CDR1 is MNHEY and CDR2 is SVGEGT. The CDR3 sequence is CASSYPPSGAKYNEQFF. The DNA for the CDR3 is TGTGCCAGCAGTTACCCTCCCAGCGGGGCGAAATACAATGAGCAGTTCTTC.

This clonotype occurred a few times. The rearrangement joins TRBV20-1 to TRBJ1-2; a possible D gene is TRBD1 (6 bases). Per the germline V gene, CDR1 is DFQATT and CDR2 is SNEGSKA (reference sequence). This CDR3 is 15 amino acids long. Deletions cut 0 bases from V and 5 bases from J, with 16 bases between. The CDR3 DNA is TGCAGTGCTAGAGATCCAAACAGGGAGATATATGGCTACACCTTC. It codes for CSARDPNREIYGYTF.

J is TRBJ2-7 and V is TRBV12-3 or TRBV12-4; D gene unclear. The length of the CDR3 is 15 residues. V lost 6 bases and J 2 bases, leaving 17 bases between the germline ends. The CDR3 bases are TGTGCCAGCAGCCTCCCCGGACGGCAGCCCTACGAGCAGTACTTC. Protein sequence: CASSLPGRQPYEQYF.

J is TRBJ1-2 and V is TRBV6-5, with D possibly TRBD1 on 5 matching bases. There are 18 residues in the CDR3. Between the trimmed V and J ends, which lost 2 bases and 4 bases, there was a span of 23 bases. The germline V gene encodes CDR1 MNHEY and CDR2 SVGAGI. In DNA form, the CDR3 reads TGTGCCAGCAGTTACGAAGTGAGGGGTCTAATATTCGGCTATGGCTACACCTTC. Protein: CASSYEVRGLIFGYGYTF.

The sample holds many counts of this clonotype. J is TRBJ2-7 and V is TRBV11-2; tentatively, D is TRBD1 (6 bases). V was cut by 4 bases and J by 0 bases, with 19 bases left in between. Per germline, CDR1 SGHAT and CDR2 FQNNGV. There are 17 residues in the CDR3. The DNA for the CDR3 is TGTGCCAGCAGCTGGGAATACAGGGATACCAGCTCCTACGAGCAGTACTTC. It codes for CASSWEYRDTSSYEQYF.

This clonotype was seen only a few times. The J gene is TRBJ1-1, the V gene TRBV27, with D unclear. Germline values: CDR1 MNHEY, CDR2 SMNVEV (reference sequence). The CDR3 is 13 residues long. Trimming cost V 5 bases and J 3 bases, with 10 bases left between them. CDR3 nucleotide sequence: TGTGCCAGCAGTCCCTATGTGGACACTGAAGCTTTCTTT. Amino acids: CASSPYVDTEAFF.

This clonotype showed up just a few times. The gene calls are TRBV20-1 and TRBJ1-6, with TRBD1 matching over 7 bases. V dropped 3 bases and J dropped 9; count of bases not matched to a gene: 5. Germline assignment: CDR1 DFQATT and CDR2 SNEGSKA (reference sequence). The CDR3 contains 13 residues. The CDR3 DNA reads TGCAGTGCTAGCTTGCAGGGGGTTTCACCCCTCCACTTT. Protein: CSASLQGVSPLHF.

The J gene is TRBJ1-1, the V gene TRBV27; D is ambiguous. Trimming shortened V by 5 bases and J by 10 bases, and 11 bases separated the two germline ends. Germline CDR1 MNHEY, CDR2 SMNVEV (reference sequence). CDR3 length equals 11 residues. The CDR3 DNA sequence: TGTGCCAGCAGTCACGGGCTGCGAGCTTTCTTT. Translating it yields CASSHGLRAFF.

The table lists this clonotype with many counts. This chain connects TRBV7-3 to TRBJ2-3; D not certain. Germline V gene sequence: CDR1 SGHTA, CDR2 FQGTGA. V gave up 5 bases and J gave up 2 bases, with 11 bases separating them. CDR3 length: 14 residues. The chain's CDR3 is CASSPRSNTDTQYF. CDR3 DNA: TGTGCCAGCAGCCCACGGTCCAACACAGATACGCAGTATTTT.

The CDR3 DNA reads TGTGCCAGCAGCCCTAAAGCATCAGGGCCAGGTCAGCCCCAGCATTTT. Residues: CASSPKASGPGQPQHF. The rearrangement links TRBV3-1 to TRBJ1-5; D may be TRBD1 (5 bases). The CDR3 loop spans 16 amino acids. V dropped 4 bases and J dropped 6 bases, with 19 bases sitting between them. CDR1 LGHDT and CDR2 YNNKEL come from the germline V gene (reference sequence).